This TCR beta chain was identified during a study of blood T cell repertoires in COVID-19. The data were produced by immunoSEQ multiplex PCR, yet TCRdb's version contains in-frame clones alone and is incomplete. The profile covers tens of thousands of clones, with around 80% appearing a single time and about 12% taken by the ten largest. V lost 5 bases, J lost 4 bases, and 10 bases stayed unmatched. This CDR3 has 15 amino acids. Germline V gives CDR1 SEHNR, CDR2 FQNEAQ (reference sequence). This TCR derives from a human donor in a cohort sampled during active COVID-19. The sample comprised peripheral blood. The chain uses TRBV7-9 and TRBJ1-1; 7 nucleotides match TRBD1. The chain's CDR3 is CASSQTGMEGTEAFF. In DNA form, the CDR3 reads TGTGCCAGCAGCCAGACAGGGATGGAAGGCACTGAAGCTTTCTTT.